The 27 T cell receptor beta chains below all came from one sample that was sequenced in a study of graft-versus-host responses after intestinal transplantation. No antigen has been assigned to these receptors. Method: immunoSEQ multiplex PCR; TCRdb's copy keeps in-frame clones and lacks some. The sample shows some 86,000 clones, 88% of them seen only once. The source material was unstimulated CD4+ T cells sorted from spleen or lymph node cells, sampled before transplant. These TCRs come from a human donor who was the organ donor for an intestinal transplant.

The CDR3 sequence is CASRGAGNYGYTF. The CDR3 DNA sequence: TGTGCCAGCAGGGGGGCAGGAAACTATGGCTACACCTTC. The chain combines TRBV27 with TRBJ1-2, with D possibly matching TRBD1 (6 bases). Trimming removed 6 bases at V and 2 bases at J, with 10 bases between. This CDR3 comprises 13 residues. The germline V gene has CDR1 MNHEY and CDR2 SMNVEV (reference sequence).

The chain recombines TRBV4-3 with TRBJ1-4; D ambiguous. Deletions cut 0 bases from V and 4 bases from J, with 18 bases between. The CDR3 sequence is 18 residues long. Germline CDR1 reads LGHNA; CDR2 reads YSLEER. Here the CDR3 DNA reads TGCGCCAGCAGCCAAGAACGCACGGGGAAACGGGGTAATGAAAAACTGTTTTTT. Translation: CASSQERTGKRGNEKLFF.

The CDR3: CAISSRTSSHEQYF. CDR3 nucleotide sequence: TGTGCCATCAGTTCCCGGACTAGCAGCCACGAGCAGTACTTC. The gene calls are TRBV10-3 and TRBJ2-7, with 8 bases matching TRBD2. This CDR3 region has 14 residues. Germline V gene data show CDR1 as ENHRY and CDR2 as SYGVKD. The trim removed 5 bases at V and 5 bases at J, leaving 8 bases unmatched.

The V gene is TRBV2, the J gene TRBJ2-5; 16 bases are shared with TRBD2. This CDR3 is 16 amino acids long. Trimming cost V 3 bases and J 3 bases; bases outside gene matches: 1. CDR1 is SNHLY, CDR2 FYNNEI, per germline. CDR3 coding DNA: TGTGCCAGCAGTGAGGGACTAGCGGGGGGGGAAGAGACCCAGTACTTC. This sequence encodes CASSEGLAGGEETQYF.

This chain connects TRBV6-5 to TRBJ1-6; D is unclear. Germline CDR1 MNHEY, CDR2 SVGAGI. Trimming took 6 bases from V and 4 from J, leaving 7 bases between them. The CDR3 consists of 13 residues. CDR3 protein: CASSSEYNSPLHF. The CDR3 nucleotides are TGTGCCAGCAGCTCCGAGTATAATTCACCCCTCCACTTT.

The chain links TRBV18 to TRBJ1-2; 7 nucleotides align to TRBD1. Losses at the gene ends were 6 bases for V and 8 bases for J; bases not matched to a gene: 12. The length of the CDR3 is 14 residues. From germline, CDR1 is KGHSH and CDR2 LQKENI. The CDR3 here is CASSQDRESGGYTF. The CDR3 DNA follows: TGTGCCAGCTCCCAAGACAGGGAATCGGGCGGCTACACCTTC. The full variable domain, with the rest looked up from reference TRBV18 and TRBJ1-2, is NAGVMQNPRHLVRRRGQEARLRCSPMKGHSHVYWYRQLPEEGLKFMVYLQKENIIDESGMPKERFSAEFPKEGPSILRIQQVVRGDSAAYFCASSQDRESGGYTFGSGTRLTVV.

This clone has a single count. The rearrangement uses TRBV11-2 and TRBJ2-7, with D perhaps matching TRBD2 (7 bases). CDR1 and CDR2 (germline): SGHAT, FQNNGV. The V end was cut by 3 bases, the J end by 3 bases, with 12 bases between. The CDR3 spans 14 residues. The CDR3 reads CASSFSRGGYEQYF. DNA for the CDR3: TGTGCCAGCAGCTTCTCGAGGGGGGGCTACGAGCAGTACTTC.

The chain employs TRBV7-9 and TRBJ1-6; 9 bases are shared with TRBD1. The CDR3 contains 14 residues. V shed 5 bases, J shed 10 bases, and the junction held 6 bases outside the gene matches. CDR1 is SEHNR and CDR2 is FQNEAQ in the germline V gene (reference sequence). The CDR3 spells CASSRDRERSPLHF. The CDR3 DNA is TGTGCCAGCAGCCGGGACAGGGAGAGGTCACCCCTCCACTTT.

The V call is TRBV19, the J call TRBJ2-1, with TRBD1 matching 7 bases. The V segment lost 6 bases and the J segment 10 bases; nucleotides outside the gene matches: 12. CDR1 and CDR2 (germline): LNHDA, SQIVND (reference sequence). CDR3 length: 14 residues. The CDR3 loop reads CASRFVPGGREQFF. DNA of the CDR3: TGTGCCAGTAGATTTGTGCCAGGGGGAAGGGAGCAGTTCTTC.

The chain joins TRBV11-3 to TRBJ1-1; the D gene is possibly TRBD1 (6 bases). The CDR3 extends over 13 amino acids. V lost 4 bases and J lost 1, with 7 bases in between. From germline, CDR1 is SGHNT and CDR2 YENEEA. The CDR3 bases are TGTGCCAGCAGCTGGGGACAGAACACTGAAGCTTTCTTT. Protein product: CASSWGQNTEAFF.

The chain recombines TRBV7-2 with TRBJ2-1; tentatively, D is TRBD2 (5 bases). V dropped 5 bases and J dropped 3 bases, with 8 bases sitting between them. Germline loops: CDR1 SGHTA, CDR2 FQGNSA. The CDR3 sequence is 13 residues long. For the CDR3, the DNA is TGTGCCAGCAGCCAAGGACTCTACAATGAGCAGTTCTTC. This translates into CASSQGLYNEQFF. The full variable domain, its missing parts supplied by reference TRBV7-2 and TRBJ2-1, is GAGVSQSPSNKVTEKGKDVELRCDPISGHTALYWYRQSLGQGLEFLIYFQGNSAPDKSGLPSDRFSAERTGGSVSTLTIQRTQQEDSAVYLCASSQGLYNEQFFGPGTRLTVL.

The chain is built from TRBV7-3 and TRBJ2-1; tentative D call: TRBD2 (5 bases). Germline assignment: CDR1 SGHTA and CDR2 FQGTGA. This CDR3 has 15 amino acids. Trimming pared 5 bases from V and 2 bases from J, leaving 13 bases between. CDR3 in DNA: TGTGCCAGCAGCAAAGCGGACGTAACCTACAATGAGCAGTTCTTC. This gives the protein CASSKADVTYNEQFF.

The V call is TRBV23-1, the J call TRBJ2-7, with 8 nucleotides matching TRBD1. TRBV23-1 counts as an open reading frame of uncertain function. The ends lost 4 bases at V and 6 bases at J; junction bases unmatched: 8. The CDR3 sequence is 14 residues long. For the CDR3, the DNA is TGCGCCAGCAGTCGGGGACAGGTGGGCTTCGAGCAGTACTTC. Protein sequence: CASSRGQVGFEQYF.

The V and J genes are TRBV9 and TRBJ1-3; 7 bases fit TRBD1. CDR1 and CDR2 from the germline V gene are SGDLS and YYNGEE. Unmatched junction bases numbered 5, after V lost 3 bases and J lost 2 bases. The CDR3 contains 15 residues. CDR3 sequence: CASSGMTGPGNTIYF. In nucleotides, the CDR3 is TGTGCCAGCAGCGGAATGACAGGGCCTGGAAACACCATATATTTT.

This chain uses TRBV30 with TRBJ2-7, with a possible D match to TRBD1 (5 bases). Germline CDR1 and CDR2: GTSNPN and SVGIG (reference sequence). CDR3 length: 13 amino acids. V shed 0 bases and J shed 6 bases, with 12 bases lying between them. The CDR3 spells CAWSVGQGSEQYF. The DNA for the CDR3 is TGTGCCTGGAGTGTAGGGCAGGGTAGCGAGCAGTACTTC.

Only a few counts were recorded for this clone. The chain employs TRBV6-1 and TRBJ2-7; maybe TRBD2 (5 bases). Germline CDR1 is MNHNS and CDR2 is SASEGT. The V gene lost 2 bases and the J gene lost 3 bases, with 11 bases spanning the gap. The CDR3 spans 14 residues. The CDR3 here is CASSELARGYEQYF. The CDR3 DNA is TGTGCCAGCAGTGAATTGGCACGGGGCTACGAGCAGTACTTC.

The gene calls are TRBV10-2 and TRBJ2-7; D remains unclear. Per germline, CDR1 WSHSY and CDR2 SAAADI. V was trimmed by 5 bases and J by 3 bases, leaving 17 bases between them. The CDR3 sequence is 15 residues long. The CDR3 DNA follows: TGCGCCAGCAGTACGCGAGGTGGAGTTAACTACGAGCAGTACTTC. Amino acid sequence: CASSTRGGVNYEQYF.

J is TRBJ2-7 and V is TRBV28; 10 bases line up with TRBD1. The length of the CDR3 is 15 residues. V dropped 5 bases and J dropped 3; count of bases not matched to a gene: 7. Germline CDR1 and CDR2: MDHEN and SYDVKM. The CDR3 here is CASSRPGTGDYEQYF. In DNA form, the CDR3 reads TGTGCCAGCAGTCGACCCGGGACAGGGGACTACGAGCAGTACTTC.

This rearrangement joins TRBV6-5 to TRBJ2-3, with D possibly being TRBD2 (7 bases). Trimming shortened V by 2 bases and J by 0 bases, and 9 bases separated the two germline ends. The CDR3 loop spans 15 amino acids. Germline CDR1 is MNHEY and CDR2 is SVGAGI. In DNA form, the CDR3 reads TGTGCCAGCAGTTACCGGGGGGCGAGCACAGATACGCAGTATTTT. This encodes CASSYRGASTDTQYF.

The V gene is TRBV10-3, the J gene TRBJ2-7; possible D gene TRBD2, 6 bases. CDR1 and CDR2 (germline): ENHRY, SYGVKD. The CDR3 runs 17 residues. Trimming removed 4 bases from V and 6 bases from J, with 25 bases in between. CDR3 residues: CAISGTQSGPVSGEQYF. As DNA, the CDR3 is TGTGCCATCAGTGGCACTCAGAGCGGGCCCGTGTCGGGCGAGCAGTACTTC.

The chain carries TRBV16 and TRBJ2-7; 7 bases are shared with TRBD1. With 4 bases clipped from V and 6 bases from J, the junction kept 12 bases outside the gene matches. The CDR3 has 15 residues. Per germline, CDR1 KGHSY and CDR2 FQNENV. CDR3 sequence reads: CASSRAGTAGAEQYF. CDR3 DNA: TGTGCCAGCAGCCGGGCCGGGACAGCTGGGGCCGAGCAGTACTTC.

The rearrangement uses TRBV4-1 and TRBJ2-7; D unresolved. Trimming pared 1 base from V and 9 bases from J, leaving 22 bases between. The germline CDR1 and CDR2 sequences are MGHRA and YSYEKL. CDR3 length equals 16 residues. The CDR3 region is CASSQVRVTAFEPQYF. CDR3 sequence (DNA): TGCGCCAGCAGCCAAGTTAGAGTAACCGCGTTCGAACCGCAGTACTTC.

The V call is TRBV6-1, the J call TRBJ2-7, with D uncertain. V was pared by 6 bases and J by 5 bases, with 14 bases between. CDR3 length equals 13 residues. Germline CDR1 and CDR2: MNHNS and SASEGT. The CDR3 is CASRQVAAHEQYF. The CDR3 DNA sequence: TGTGCCAGCAGGCAAGTAGCCGCCCACGAGCAGTACTTC.

This chain links TRBV18 with TRBJ2-2; D gene uncertain. This CDR3 is built from 15 residues. Germline values: CDR1 KGHSH, CDR2 LQKENI. V gave up 4 bases and J gave up 4 bases, with 13 bases separating them. The CDR3 DNA follows: TGTGCCAGCTCACTTGCCGCCCCGAGCACCGGGGAGCTGTTTTTT. Its protein product is CASSLAAPSTGELFF.

This clone was picked up one time. The chain combines TRBV29-1 with TRBJ1-1; the D gene is possibly TRBD1 (6 bases). Germline CDR1 SQVTM, CDR2 ANQGSEA. The CDR3 contains 14 residues. Trimming removed 5 bases from V and 6 bases from J, with 19 bases in between. The CDR3 bases are TGCAGCGTTCTCCAAGGGGGTCATCGGGCTGAAGCTTTCTTT. Its protein product is CSVLQGGHRAEAFF.

The CDR3 DNA reads as TGCAGCGTTGCGGCGGGGGGCCCTTCAATCACAGCCACAGATACGCAGTATTTT. It encodes CSVAAGGPSITATDTQYF. The V call is TRBV29-1, the J call TRBJ2-3; 8 nucleotides line up with TRBD2. Trimming took 4 bases from V and 2 from J; bases not matched to a gene: 17. This CDR3 comprises 18 residues. CDR1 SQVTM and CDR2 ANQGSEA come from the germline V gene.

V is TRBV28 and J is TRBJ1-4, with D possibly TRBD1 on 5 matching bases. Germline CDR1 MDHEN, CDR2 SYDVKM. The V end lost 3 bases, the J end lost 10 bases, and 6 bases lay between the germline ends. The CDR3 covers 11 residues. The CDR3 region has the DNA TGTGCCAGCAGTTTGGGGCGAAAACTGTTTTTT. Its translation: CASSLGRKLFF.